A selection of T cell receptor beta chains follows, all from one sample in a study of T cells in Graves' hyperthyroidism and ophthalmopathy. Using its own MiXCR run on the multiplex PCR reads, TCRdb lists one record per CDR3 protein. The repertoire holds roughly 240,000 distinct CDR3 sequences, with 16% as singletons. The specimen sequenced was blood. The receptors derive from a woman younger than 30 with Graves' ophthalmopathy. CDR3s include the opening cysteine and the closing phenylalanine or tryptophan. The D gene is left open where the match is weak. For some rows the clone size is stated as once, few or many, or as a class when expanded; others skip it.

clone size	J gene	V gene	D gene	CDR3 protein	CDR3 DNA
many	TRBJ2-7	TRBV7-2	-	CASSPGPNRHEQYF	TGTGCCAGCAGCCCGGGTCCCAATCGGCACGAGCAGTACTTC
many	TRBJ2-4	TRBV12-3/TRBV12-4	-	CASSAPVGLNIQYF	TGTGCCAGCAGTGCTCCAGTCGGTCTTAACATTCAGTACTTC
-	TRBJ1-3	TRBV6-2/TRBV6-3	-	CASARVNSGNTIYF	TGTGCCAGCGCAAGGGTAAACTCTGGAAACACCATATATTTT
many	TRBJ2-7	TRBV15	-	CATSRGANSYEQYF	TGTGCCACCAGCAGAGGGGCGAATTCCTACGAGCAGTACTTC
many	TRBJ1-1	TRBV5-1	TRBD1	CASSLKTGGNTEAFF	TGCGCCAGCAGCTTAAAAACAGGGGGGAACACTGAAGCTTTCTTT
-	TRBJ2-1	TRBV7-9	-	CASSWGGASYNEQFF	TGTGCCAGCAGCTGGGGGGGGGCATCTTACAATGAGCAGTTCTTC
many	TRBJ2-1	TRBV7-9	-	CASSPPLGHEQFF	TGTGCCAGCAGCCCCCCCCTAGGGCATGAGCAGTTCTTC
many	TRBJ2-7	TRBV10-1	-	CASRTGTEVSYEQYF	TGCGCCAGCAGAACCGGGACGGAAGTCTCCTACGAGCAGTACTTC
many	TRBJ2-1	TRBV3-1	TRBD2	CASSQVTSGGPPYNEQFF	TGTGCCAGCAGCCAAGTAACTAGCGGGGGGCCCCCTTACAATGAGCAGTTCTTC
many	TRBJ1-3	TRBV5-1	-	CASSLDGAGLHSGNTIYF	TGCGCCAGCAGCTTGGACGGGGCAGGCCTACACTCTGGAAACACCATATATTTT
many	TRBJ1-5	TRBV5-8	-	CASSLIWGNSNQPQHF	TGTGCCAGCAGCTTGATCTGGGGCAATAGCAATCAGCCCCAGCATTTT
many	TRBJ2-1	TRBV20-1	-	CSASIPVLAYNEQFF	TGCAGTGCTAGTATCCCTGTTCTAGCCTACAATGAGCAGTTCTTC
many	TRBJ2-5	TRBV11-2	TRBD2	CASSPEGRGGVETQYF	TGTGCCAGCAGCCCCGAGGGGCGGGGGGGTGTAGAGACCCAGTACTTC
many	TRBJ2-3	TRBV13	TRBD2	CASSFGLADSPTDTQYF	TGTGCCAGCAGCTTCGGACTAGCGGACTCGCCCACAGATACGCAGTATTTT
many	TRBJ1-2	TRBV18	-	CASSPPPGALTGYTF	TGTGCCAGCTCACCACCCCCGGGGGCTTTGACTGGCTACACCTTC
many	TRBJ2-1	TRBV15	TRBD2	CATSSRGLAEYNEQFF	TGTGCCACCAGCTCCCGGGGACTAGCGGAGTACAATGAGCAGTTCTTC